The clone carrying this T cell receptor beta chain occurred a few times. What it binds is unknown. The germline V gene encodes CDR1 LGHNA and CDR2 YSLEER. The CDR3 contains 16 residues. This specimen belongs to a study of post-analysis software for immune sequencing data. Notes on the study in general: A handful of TRBV segments (TRBV5-6, TRBV5-1 and TRBV20-1 among them) occurred more frequently in patients than in controls.

TCR beta cDNA libraries had unique molecular identifiers. A single record per CDR3 protein comes from TCRdb applying MiXCR to the PCR reads. Of hundreds of thousands of distinct CDR3 sequences detected, around 27% appear once; the ten largest clones hold under 0.7%. The sample taken for sequencing was blood. The receptor comes from a girl between 5 and 17 years old with multiple sclerosis. The chain links TRBV4-3 to TRBJ2-4, with D hard to call. The better agreement between TRBJ2-7 and the DNA end casts doubt on the J call. CDR3 loop: CASSQDRAGTLYEQYF. The CDR3 bases are TGCGCCAGCAGCCAAGATCGAGCCGGAACCCTCTACGAGCAGTACTTC.